This T cell receptor beta chain was sequenced for a study of blood T cell repertoires in COVID-19. The wider study: Both acute and convalescent COVID-19 samples were obtained from the United States, Italy and Spain. T cells, B-cell-depleted T cells, or PBMCs provided the cDNA or gDNA that served as material.

V lost 4 bases and J lost 5; bases outside the gene matches: 10. In germline, CDR1 is MNHEY, CDR2 SVGEGT. This CDR3 has 16 residues. In the authors' methods: How many nucleated cells were present was estimated from reference gene primer amplification. Sequencing used immunoSEQ multiplex PCR; TCRdb keeps in-frame clones, though not all of them. D and trimming were read from the DNA, whereas the V and J calls and clone size are those reported in that table. The sample contains hundreds of thousands of clones, roughly 89% of which appear only once. The clonotype originates from a man between 18 and 29 years old with COVID-19, enrolled during active disease. The chain combines TRBV6-2 or TRBV6-3 with TRBJ2-1, with 8 bases matching TRBD2. The sequenced material came from peripheral blood. CDR3 sequence: CASSSPSGLTNNEQFF. The CDR3 nucleotides read TGTGCCAGCAGTTCCCCTAGCGGGTTAACGAACAATGAGCAGTTCTTC.